These 30 T cell receptor beta chains were sequenced from one sample in a study of blood T cell repertoires in COVID-19. Generated by immunoSEQ multiplex PCR, the TCRdb table keeps only in-frame clones and is missing some. The data show fewer than 350,000 clones, under 95% seen once. The sequencing sample was made of PBMCs or T cells enriched from blood (not recorded which). These receptors all stem from a woman aged 40-49 years with acute COVID-19.

V is TRBV3-1 (or the pseudogene TRBV3-2) and J is TRBJ1-4; TRBD1 matches 9 bases. The germline V gene has CDR1 LGHDT and CDR2 YNNKEL (reference sequence). The CDR3 covers 16 residues. The V segment lost 1 base and the J segment 8 bases; nucleotides outside the gene matches: 8. The CDR3 reads CASSQVSGTGYEKLFF. The CDR3, as DNA: TGTGCCAGCAGCCAAGTATCCGGGACAGGGTACGAAAAACTGTTTTTT.

The rearrangement uses TRBV2 and TRBJ1-2; TRBD1 aligns across 7 bases. After removal of 6 bases from V and 7 bases from J, the junction contained 8 bases not matched to a gene. From germline, CDR1 is SNHLY and CDR2 FYNNEI. CDR3 length equals 13 residues. This CDR3 is CASRATGVGGYTF. The CDR3 DNA reads as TGTGCCAGCAGGGCCACAGGGGTGGGTGGCTACACCTTC.

The rearrangement links TRBV5-6 to TRBJ2-1; 10 bases agree with TRBD2. There are 15 residues in the CDR3. The germline V gene has CDR1 SGHDT and CDR2 YYEEEE. V lost 4 bases and J lost 9; bases outside the gene matches: 10. The CDR3 loop is CASSRAGGPYGEQFF. For the CDR3, the DNA is TGTGCCAGCAGCCGAGCGGGGGGGCCGTATGGTGAGCAGTTCTTC.

This clone has just one count. J is TRBJ1-6 and V is TRBV5-5; maybe TRBD1 (5 bases). The CDR3 sequence is 14 residues long. CDR1 and CDR2 (germline): SGHKS, YYEKEE (reference sequence). Trimming stripped 0 bases from V and 8 bases from J, with 9 bases between. The CDR3 bases are TGTGCCAGCAGCTTGGAAGGACAAGATTCACCCCTCCACTTT. Amino acid sequence: CASSLEGQDSPLHF.

This clone has a single count. This sequence joins TRBV21-1 and TRBJ1-5. TRBV21-1 is a pseudogene. The CDR3 has 13 amino acids. CDR3 in DNA: TGTGCCAGCAGGCGGGGCGTGAATCAGCCCCAGCATTTT. Amino acids: CASRRGVNQPQHF.

Note on this clone: Sequence at one end of the junction differs from germline and may be a read error. The chain links TRBV7-7 to TRBJ2-5, with 9 nucleotides matching TRBD2. The CDR3 loop spans 15 amino acids. Germline values: CDR1 SSHAT, CDR2 FNYEAQ (reference sequence). The CDR3 is CASSLSAGGPGTQYF. The DNA of the CDR3 is TGTGCTAGCAGCCTTAGCGCGGGAGGGCCGGGGACCCAGTACTTC.

The chain has TRBV7-2 and TRBJ1-2; 9 nucleotides line up with TRBD1. J was trimmed by 2 bases and V by 5 bases; bases with no gene match: 9. Germline assignment: CDR1 SGHTA and CDR2 FQGNSA. There are 16 residues in the CDR3. CDR3 bases: TGTGCCAGCAGCCCGCCCACCGGGACAGGGAACTATGGCTACACCTTC. It encodes CASSPPTGTGNYGYTF.

The chain employs TRBV7-9 and TRBJ2-2; 7 bases align to TRBD2. Trimming at V came to 5 bases and at J to 2 bases, leaving 8 bases not matched to a gene. Germline V lookup: CDR1 SEHNR, CDR2 FQNEAQ (reference sequence). This CDR3 has 16 amino acids. CDR3 coding DNA: TGTGCCAGCAGCCCCTCTGGGGGGGAAAACACCGGGGAGCTGTTTTTT. This sequence encodes CASSPSGGENTGELFF. The whole variable domain, filled in from reference TRBV7-9 and TRBJ2-2, reads DTGVSQNPRHKITKRGQNVTFRCDPISEHNRLYWYRQTLGQGPEFLTYFQNEAQLEKSRLLSDRFSAERPKGSFSTLEIQRTEQGDSAMYLCASSPSGGENTGELFFGEGSRLTVL.

V is TRBV3-1 (or the pseudogene TRBV3-2) and J is TRBJ1-5; no reliable D call. With 3 bases removed from V and 0 bases from J, the gap between germline ends came to 12 bases. Per the germline V gene, CDR1 is LGHDT and CDR2 is YNNKEL (reference sequence). The CDR3 sequence is 16 residues long. As DNA, the CDR3 is TGTGCCAGCAGCCACCCCTCCGGGAATAGCAATCAGCCCCAGCATTTT. Protein: CASSHPSGNSNQPQHF.

The chain recombines TRBV11-2 with TRBJ2-3; 9 bases map to TRBD2. Trimming took 4 bases from V and 4 from J; bases not matched to a gene: 12. The CDR3 spans 17 residues. CDR1 is SGHAT and CDR2 is FQNNGV in the germline V gene. CDR3 coding DNA: TGTGCCAGCAGCTCCCTCATGGGCGGGGGGGCCTCAGATACGCAGTATTTT. Its translation is CASSSLMGGGASDTQYF.

The chain combines TRBV21-1 with TRBJ2-7; TRBD2 reflects the table's D call only, with no check against the DNA. TRBV21-1 is recorded as a pseudogene. The CDR3 covers 13 residues. CDR3 bases: TGTGCCACCTGGGACTGCATCTCCTACGAGCAGTACTTC. This gives the protein CATWDCISYEQYF.

CDR3 region: CASSQGGTNSNQPQHF. Written as DNA, the CDR3 is TGCGCCAGCAGCCAAGGAGGGACAAATAGCAATCAGCCCCAGCATTTT. The chain couples TRBV4-1 to TRBJ1-5; TRBD1 is a possible D gene (6 bases). V was pared by 1 base and J by 0 bases, with 10 bases between. Germline CDR1 and CDR2: MGHRA and YSYEKL. CDR3 size: 16 residues.

The rearrangement links TRBV19 to TRBJ1-4; D is unresolved. This CDR3 has 14 amino acids. CDR1 LNHDA and CDR2 SQIVND come from the germline V gene (reference sequence). V lost 5 bases and J 5 bases, leaving 12 bases between the germline ends. CDR3 in amino acids: CASSSQMFNEKLFF. The DNA for the CDR3 is TGTGCCAGTAGTTCACAGATGTTCAATGAAAAACTGTTTTTT.

CDR3 DNA: TGTGCCAGCAGCCCGACAACCCATCCGCGTACCAATGAAAAACTGTTTTTT. Residues: CASSPTTHPRTNEKLFF. The chain couples TRBV7-6 to TRBJ1-4, with no clear D. The CDR3 extends over 17 amino acids. Germline values: CDR1 SGHVS, CDR2 FNYEAQ. V lost 5 bases and J 5 bases, leaving 21 bases between the germline ends.

CDR3 protein: CASSLKQGAKNTQYF. The CDR3 DNA is TGTGCCAGCAGTTTAAAACAGGGGGCGAAAAATACGCAGTATTTT. The gene calls are TRBV28 and TRBJ2-3, with 9 bases fitting TRBD1. This CDR3 region has 15 residues. Germline lookup yields CDR1 MDHEN and CDR2 SYDVKM. After removal of 2 bases from V and 7 bases from J, the junction contained 7 bases not matched to a gene.

As DNA, the CDR3 is TGTGCCACCAGTGATTCCCAGAGGTCGCATGGCTACACCTTC. Its protein is CATSDSQRSHGYTF. This chain joins TRBV24-1 and TRBJ1-2, with D uncertain. V gave up 2 bases and J gave up 6 bases, with 12 bases separating them. Per the germline V gene, CDR1 is KGHDR and CDR2 is SFDVKD. There are 14 residues in the CDR3.

J is TRBJ1-1 and V is TRBV19; TRBD1 matches at 8 bases. The CDR3 has 14 residues. CDR1 is LNHDA, CDR2 SQIVND, per germline (reference sequence). Trimming took 4 bases from V and 1 from J; bases not matched to a gene: 2. In DNA, the CDR3 is TGTGCCAGTAGTAGACAGGGGAGGAACACTGAAGCTTTCTTT. Protein: CASSRQGRNTEAFF.

The chain combines TRBV5-6 with TRBJ2-5; D possibly corresponds to TRBD2 (7 bases). The CDR3 contains 16 residues. Germline CDR1 SGHDT, CDR2 YYEEEE. Between the trimmed V and J ends, which lost 0 bases and 4 bases, there was a span of 16 bases. The CDR3 reads CASSLVGGAIGETQYF. The CDR3, as DNA: TGTGCCAGCAGCTTGGTGGGGGGGGCGATCGGAGAGACCCAGTACTTC.

The count of this clone is one. The rearrangement links TRBV2 to TRBJ1-3; D uncertain. The V end lost 3 bases, the J end lost 9 bases, and 9 bases lay between the germline ends. CDR1 is SNHLY, CDR2 FYNNEI, per germline. CDR3 size: 12 residues. CDR3 DNA: TGTGCCAGCAGTGATCGAGGGTTCACCATATATTTT. It yields the protein CASSDRGFTIYF. The whole variable domain, remainder taken from reference TRBV2 and TRBJ1-3, is EPEVTQTPSHQVTQMGQEVILRCVPISNHLYFYWYRQILGQKVEFLVSFYNNEISEKSEIFDDQFSVERPDGSNFTLKIRSTKLEDSAMYFCASSDRGFTIYFGEGSWLTVV.

The chain uses TRBV6-6 and TRBJ2-7, with TRBD1 matching 9 bases. The V gene end was trimmed by 0 bases and the J gene end by 5 bases; junction bases not matched to a gene: 5. The germline V gene encodes CDR1 MNHNY and CDR2 SVGAGI (reference sequence). This CDR3 is 15 amino acids long. The CDR3 DNA reads as TGTGCCAGCAGTTACTCTCGGACAGGGGAGAACGAGCAGTACTTC. Amino acid sequence: CASSYSRTGENEQYF.

With regard to this clone: The junction differs from germline at one of its ends, possibly a read error. This sequence joins TRBV19 and TRBJ2-7, with 10 nucleotides matching TRBD1. The CDR3 sequence is 14 residues long. Germline CDR1 reads LNHDA; CDR2 reads SQIVND (reference sequence). CDR3 coding DNA: TGTGCCAGTAGCTTGACAGGGGGCGCGATAGCAGCTGACTTC. This codes for CASSLTGGAIAADF.

There are a few counts of this clone. J is TRBJ1-2 and V is TRBV18, with 12 bases matching TRBD1. The CDR3 length is 13 residues. The ends lost 3 bases at V and 7 bases at J; junction bases unmatched: 0. Germline CDR1 and CDR2: KGHSH and LQKENI. The CDR3 loop reads CASSPGQGAGYTF. Here the CDR3 DNA reads TGTGCCAGCTCACCGGGACAGGGGGCTGGCTACACCTTC.

This clone has a single count. The genes are TRBV11-3 and TRBJ2-1; TRBD1 agrees at 10 bases. From germline, CDR1 is SGHNT and CDR2 YENEEA. After removal of 2 bases from V and 2 bases from J, the junction contained 3 bases not matched to a gene. The CDR3 consists of 16 residues. This CDR3 is CASSLMTGGAYNEQFF. The CDR3 DNA follows: TGTGCCAGCAGCTTAATGACAGGGGGCGCCTACAATGAGCAGTTCTTC. Combining the CDR3 with reference TRBV11-3 and TRBJ2-1 gives the whole variable domain EAGVVQSPRYKIIEKKQPVAFWCNPISGHNTLYWYLQNLGQGPELLIRYENEEAVDDSQLPKDRFSAERLKGVDSTLKIQPAELGDSAVYLCASSLMTGGAYNEQFFGPGTRLTVL.

The chain is built from TRBV6-5 and TRBJ1-4; maybe TRBD1 (6 bases). Germline CDR1 MNHEY, CDR2 SVGAGI. The CDR3 contains 14 residues. V lost 5 bases and J lost 4, with 11 bases in between. In DNA form, the CDR3 reads TGTGCCAGCAGTACAGGACAGCATAATGAAAAACTGTTTTTT. This codes for CASSTGQHNEKLFF.

This sequence joins TRBV11-3 and TRBJ2-3; 9 bases agree with TRBD1. This CDR3 has 16 residues. V shed 5 bases, J shed 3 bases, and the junction held 9 bases outside the gene matches. Germline CDR1 and CDR2: SGHNT and YENEEA. CDR3 sequence (DNA): TGTGCCAGCAGCCCTCGGGGACAGGGAATTACAGATACGCAGTATTTT. It codes for CASSPRGQGITDTQYF.

This chain links TRBV19 with TRBJ1-5, with D possibly matching TRBD1 (6 bases). The CDR3 is 17 amino acids. The V gene lost 0 bases and the J gene lost 4 bases, with 16 bases spanning the gap. Germline-derived CDR1 and CDR2 are LNHDA and SQIVND (reference sequence). Here the CDR3 DNA reads TGTGCCAGTAGTATAGACCGGCAGGGGCCTAGGAATCAGCCCCAGCATTTT. Amino acid sequence: CASSIDRQGPRNQPQHF.

The chain joins TRBV6-5 to TRBJ1-2; TRBD1 matches at 8 bases. The CDR3 is made up of 16 amino acids. V lost 4 bases to trimming and J lost 5 bases; unmatched junction nucleotides: 12. Germline V gene sequence: CDR1 MNHEY, CDR2 SVGAGI. The CDR3 loop reads CASSSLGSTGDYGYTF. DNA of the CDR3: TGTGCCAGCAGTTCGCTCGGGTCGACAGGGGATTATGGCTACACCTTC.

The rearrangement joins TRBV5-6 to TRBJ1-4, with 8 positions matching TRBD1. V lost 4 bases and J lost 2; bases outside the gene matches: 7. The germline V gene encodes CDR1 SGHDT and CDR2 YYEEEE. CDR3 length: 16 amino acids. CDR3 DNA sequence: TGTGCCAGCAGCGGGACAGGACCCCCTACTAATGAAAAACTGTTTTTT. Translating it yields CASSGTGPPTNEKLFF.

The chain links TRBV10-3 to TRBJ2-7; TRBD1 might be the D (6 bases). Trimming left V 4 bases short and J 5 bases short, with 12 bases between. The CDR3 loop spans 13 amino acids. The germline gives CDR1 ENHRY, CDR2 SYGVKD. CDR3 in amino acids: CAISGGLPNEQYF. The DNA of the CDR3 is TGTGCCATCAGTGGGGGGCTACCCAACGAGCAGTACTTC.

V usage is TRBV10-3 and J usage is TRBJ1-1; D is undetermined. Germline V gene lookup returns CDR1 ENHRY and CDR2 SYGVKD. The CDR3 has 15 residues. V dropped 4 bases and J dropped 1 base, with 13 bases sitting between them. Here the CDR3 reads CAISAVGRENTEAFF. The CDR3 DNA sequence: TGTGCCATCAGTGCCGTAGGGAGAGAGAACACTGAAGCTTTCTTT.